This T cell receptor beta chain was identified during a study of blood T cell repertoires in COVID-19. About the research overall: There were acute and convalescent COVID-19 samples, and they came from the United States, Italy and Spain. The cDNA or gDNA used as material had been derived from T cells, B-cell-depleted T cells, or PBMCs.

Original analysis: Scientists estimated how many nucleated cells there were by amplifying reference gene primers. The assay was immunoSEQ multiplex PCR, and TCRdb's table has in-frame clones only and misses some. V and J calls and clone size follow that table, whereas D and trimming were derived from the DNA. Among roughly 110,000 clones listed, about 89% were seen once. The germline V and J ends were trimmed by 5 bases and 4 bases, with 14 bases remaining between them. The CDR3 length is 14 residues. The germline V gene has CDR1 SGHTA and CDR2 FQGNSA. V is TRBV7-2 and J is TRBJ1-2; tentative D call: TRBD1 (6 bases). The receptor comes from a man between 40 and 49 years old with active or convalescent COVID-19. The sequenced sample was peripheral blood. CDR3: CASSPNRVGYGYTF. CDR3 in DNA: TGTGCCAGCAGCCCTAACAGGGTCGGCTATGGCTACACCTTC.